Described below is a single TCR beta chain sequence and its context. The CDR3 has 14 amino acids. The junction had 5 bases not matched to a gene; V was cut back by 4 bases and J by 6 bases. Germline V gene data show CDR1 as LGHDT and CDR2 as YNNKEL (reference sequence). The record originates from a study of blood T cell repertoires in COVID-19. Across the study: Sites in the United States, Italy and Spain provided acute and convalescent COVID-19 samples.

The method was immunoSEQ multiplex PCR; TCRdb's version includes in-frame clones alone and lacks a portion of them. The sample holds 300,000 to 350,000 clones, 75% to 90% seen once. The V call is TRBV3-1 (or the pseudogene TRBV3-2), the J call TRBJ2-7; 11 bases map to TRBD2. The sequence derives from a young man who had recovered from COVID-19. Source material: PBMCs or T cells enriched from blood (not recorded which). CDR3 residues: CASSLGLAEGEQYF. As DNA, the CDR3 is TGTGCCAGCAGCCTGGGACTAGCGGAGGGCGAGCAGTACTTC.